The T cell receptor (beta chain) described here comes from a study of blood T cell repertoires in COVID-19. In the study overall: Samples of COVID-19 (acute and convalescent) were obtained from the United States, Italy and Spain.

Some clones are missing from TCRdb's copy, which holds only in-frame ones; the method was immunoSEQ multiplex PCR. This sample has approximately 110,000 clones; around nine tenths occur once, and the top ten carry 0.88%. J lost 10 bases, V lost 10 bases, and 10 bases had no gene match. Germline V gene sequence: CDR1 MNHEY, CDR2 SMNVEV (reference sequence). This CDR3 comprises 13 residues. The material sequenced was peripheral blood. The chain joins TRBV27 to TRBJ1-1, with TRBD1 matching over 12 bases. This receptor was taken from a woman in her forties or fifties with active or convalescent COVID-19. CDR3 sequence reads: CANTATGQGAAFF. In DNA form, the CDR3 reads TGTGCCAACACCGCAACGGGACAGGGGGCAGCTTTCTTT.